These T cell receptor beta chains were read from a single sample in a study of blood T cell repertoires in COVID-19. Here immunoSEQ multiplex PCR was the method, and the copy in TCRdb shows in-frame clones only, minus some. This table holds a few hundred thousand clones, under 85% found once. The sample comprised peripheral blood. These receptor sequences come from a human donor with COVID-19, enrolled during active disease. The donor label of this sample is uncertain. Both conserved end residues are part of each CDR3. Each record gives: J gene, D gene, V gene, clone size, CDR3 DNA, CDR3 protein. D genes are given only for firm matches. Expanded clones are given a class, and other clones once, few, many or no size at all.

J: TRBJ2-7; D: TRBD1; V: TRBV7-8; size: .; DNA: TGTGCCAGCAGCCGCGACAGGGGGACCTACGAGCAGTACTTC; CDR3: CASSRDRGTYEQYF
J: TRBJ2-7; D: .; V: TRBV5-1; size: .; DNA: TGCGCCAGCAGCTTGGGGTCCTCCGCGGGACTCTCCTACGAGCAGTACTTC; CDR3: CASSLGSSAGLSYEQYF
J: TRBJ1-6; D: TRBD1; V: TRBV27; size: few; DNA: TGTGCCAGCAGTTTATCAGGACAGGGCAATTCACCCCTCCACTTT; CDR3: CASSLSGQGNSPLHF
J: TRBJ2-7; D: TRBD1; V: TRBV5-4; size: .; DNA: TGTGCCAGCAGCCCGGGACGGACAGGGGATTCCGTCGAGCAGTACTTC; CDR3: CASSPGRTGDSVEQYF
J: TRBJ2-5; D: TRBD1; V: TRBV5-1; size: .; DNA: TGCGCCAGCAGCCTCGGGACAGCTAAAGAGACCCAGTACTTC; CDR3: CASSLGTAKETQYF
J: TRBJ2-3; D: .; V: TRBV30; size: .; DNA: TGTGCCTGCCAAAGGCGGGACGGGGCAGATACGCAGTATTTT; CDR3: CACQRRDGADTQYF
J: TRBJ1-2; D: .; V: TRBV2; size: .; DNA: TGTGCCAGCAGTGAAGCGCGTCAGGCAATTGGTGGCTACACCTTC; CDR3: CASSEARQAIGGYTF
J: TRBJ2-1; D: TRBD2; V: TRBV6-5; size: once; DNA: TGTGCCAGCAGCCTAGCGGGTGACAATGAGCAGTTCTTC; CDR3: CASSLAGDNEQFF
J: TRBJ1-1; D: .; V: TRBV5-1; size: .; DNA: TGCGCCAGCAGCCCTATTACTCAGGGCCTCCCTGAAGCTTTCTTT; CDR3: CASSPITQGLPEAFF
J: TRBJ2-5; D: TRBD2; V: TRBV28; size: .; DNA: TGTGCCAGCAGTTTACCCCTAGCGGGAGTAGCAGAGACCCAGTACTTC; CDR3: CASSLPLAGVAETQYF
J: TRBJ1-4; D: .; V: TRBV27; size: once; DNA: TGTGCCAGCAGTTCCTCCGTCAGGAAGAATGAAAAACTGTTTTTT; CDR3: CASSSSVRKNEKLFF
J: TRBJ1-6; D: .; V: TRBV7-2; size: .; DNA: TGTGCCAGCAGCTTTTTCCCGGGACCCCTCCACTTT; CDR3: CASSFFPGPLHF